The present T cell receptor beta chain was sequenced within a study of OX40 agonist ivuxolimab in advanced cancers. Study-wide background: Ivuxolimab, which is an agonistic anti-OX40 (CD134) antibody, was administered to the patients. Three patients got partial responses; one had hepatocellular carcinoma and two had cutaneous melanoma.

Overall study results and limits: Some nonresponders likewise displayed low normalized T-cell clonal expansion. The study observed clonal expansion of CD4+ and CD8+ blood T cells by week 6 at 0.1 to 3.0 mg/kg.

The repertoire was sequenced with immunoSEQ multiplex PCR; TCRdb's copy has only in-frame clones and lacks some. The sample has some 79,000 clones, 80% to 95% seen once. To note about this clone: Its antigen is as yet unknown.

The receptor's source is an adult with an advanced solid tumor such as melanoma, head and neck, liver or kidney cancer. The material sequenced was CD4+ or CD8+ T cells sorted from blood, taken in a trial of the OX40 agonist ivuxolimab.

The CDR3 nucleotides are TGTGCCAGCAATGGCCCCACCAATGGCTACACCTTC. The encoded protein is CASNGPTNGYTF. The chain uses TRBV6-1 and TRBJ1-2; D unclear. Germline V CDR1 and CDR2: MNHNS, SASEGT. The CDR3 contains 12 residues. V lost 7 bases, J lost 6 bases, and 12 bases lay in between.